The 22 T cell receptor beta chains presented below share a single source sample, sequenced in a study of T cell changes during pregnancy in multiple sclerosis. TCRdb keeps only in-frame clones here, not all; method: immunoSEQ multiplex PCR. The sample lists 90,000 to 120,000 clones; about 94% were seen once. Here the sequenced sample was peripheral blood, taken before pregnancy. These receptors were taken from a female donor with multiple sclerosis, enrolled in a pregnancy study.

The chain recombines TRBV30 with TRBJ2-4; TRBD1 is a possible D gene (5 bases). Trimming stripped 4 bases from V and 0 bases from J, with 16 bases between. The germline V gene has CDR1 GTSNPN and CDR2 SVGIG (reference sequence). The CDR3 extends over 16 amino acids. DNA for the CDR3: TGTGCCTGGAATTGGGGCAGTCCTTTAGCCAAAAACATTCAGTACTTC. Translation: CAWNWGSPLAKNIQYF.

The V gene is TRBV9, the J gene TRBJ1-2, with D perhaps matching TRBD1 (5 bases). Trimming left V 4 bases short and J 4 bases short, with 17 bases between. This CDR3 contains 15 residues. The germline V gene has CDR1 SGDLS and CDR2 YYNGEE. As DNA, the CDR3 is TGTGCCAGCAGCACCCGAAGGGGTAAGGGCTATGGCTACACCTTC. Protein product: CASSTRRGKGYGYTF. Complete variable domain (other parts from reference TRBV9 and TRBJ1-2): DSGVTQTPKHLITATGQRVTLRCSPRSGDLSVYWYQQSLDQGLQFLIQYYNGEERAKGNILERFSAQQFPDLHSELNLSSLELGDSALYFCASSTRRGKGYGYTFGSGTRLTVV.

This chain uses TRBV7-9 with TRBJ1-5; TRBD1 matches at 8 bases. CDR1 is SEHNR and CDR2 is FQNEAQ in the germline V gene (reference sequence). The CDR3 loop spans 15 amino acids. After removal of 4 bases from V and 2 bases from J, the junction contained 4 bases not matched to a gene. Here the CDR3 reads CASSSSTGGNQPQHF. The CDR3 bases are TGTGCCAGCAGCTCATCGACAGGGGGCAATCAGCCCCAGCATTTT.

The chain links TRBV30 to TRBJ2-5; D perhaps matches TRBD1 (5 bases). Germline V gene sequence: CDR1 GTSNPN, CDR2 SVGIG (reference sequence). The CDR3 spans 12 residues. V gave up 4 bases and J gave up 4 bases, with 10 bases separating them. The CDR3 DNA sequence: TGTGCCTGGACAAGGCAGGGAGAGACCCAGTACTTC. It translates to CAWTRQGETQYF.

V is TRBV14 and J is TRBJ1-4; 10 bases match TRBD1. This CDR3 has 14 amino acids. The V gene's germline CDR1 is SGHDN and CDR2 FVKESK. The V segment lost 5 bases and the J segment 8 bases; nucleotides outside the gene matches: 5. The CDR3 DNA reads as TGTGCCAGCAGCTCCCGGGACAGGGGAGAAAAACTGTTTTTT. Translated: CASSSRDRGEKLFF.

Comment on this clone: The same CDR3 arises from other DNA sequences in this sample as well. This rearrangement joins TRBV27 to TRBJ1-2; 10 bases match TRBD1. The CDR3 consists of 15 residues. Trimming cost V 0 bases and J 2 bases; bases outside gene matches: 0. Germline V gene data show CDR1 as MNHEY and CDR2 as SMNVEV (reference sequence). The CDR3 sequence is CASSLSTGGNYGYTF. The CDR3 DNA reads TGTGCCAGCAGTTTATCGACAGGGGGCAACTATGGCTACACCTTC.

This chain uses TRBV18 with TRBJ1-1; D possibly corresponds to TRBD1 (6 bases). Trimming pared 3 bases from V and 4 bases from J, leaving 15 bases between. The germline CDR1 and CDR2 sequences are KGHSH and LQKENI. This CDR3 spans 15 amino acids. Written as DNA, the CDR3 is TGTGCCAGCTCACCCCCTGGTACAGGGCTCACTGAAGCTTTCTTT. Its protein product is CASSPPGTGLTEAFF.

The CDR3 sequence: CASSQGRDRQPQHF. Here the CDR3 DNA reads TGCGCCAGCAGCCAGGGCCGGGATCGTCAGCCCCAGCATTTT. The rearrangement joins TRBV4-1 to TRBJ1-5; no clear D. Trimming took off 3 bases at V and 6 bases at J, with 12 bases between the two ends. The CDR3 runs 14 residues. From germline, CDR1 is MGHRA and CDR2 YSYEKL.

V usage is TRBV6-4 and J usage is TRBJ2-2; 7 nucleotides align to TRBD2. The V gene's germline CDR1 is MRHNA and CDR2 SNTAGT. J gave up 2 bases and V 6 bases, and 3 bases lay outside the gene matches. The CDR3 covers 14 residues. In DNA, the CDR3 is TGTGCCAGCAGCAGGGAGGGTAACACCGGGGAGCTGTTTTTT. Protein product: CASSREGNTGELFF.

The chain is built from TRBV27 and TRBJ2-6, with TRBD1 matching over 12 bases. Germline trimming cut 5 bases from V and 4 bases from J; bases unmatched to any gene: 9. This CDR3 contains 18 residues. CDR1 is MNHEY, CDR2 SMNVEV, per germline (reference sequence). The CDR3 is CASSTPGQGAPGANVLTF. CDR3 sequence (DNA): TGTGCCAGCAGTACGCCGGGACAGGGGGCACCCGGGGCCAACGTCCTGACTTTC.

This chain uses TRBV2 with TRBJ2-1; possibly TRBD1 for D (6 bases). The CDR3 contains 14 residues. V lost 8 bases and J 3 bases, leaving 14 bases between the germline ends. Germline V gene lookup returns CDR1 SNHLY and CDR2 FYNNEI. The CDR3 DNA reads TGTGCCAGCCCCTACAGGGACAACTACAATGAGCAGTTCTTC. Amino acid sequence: CASPYRDNYNEQFF.

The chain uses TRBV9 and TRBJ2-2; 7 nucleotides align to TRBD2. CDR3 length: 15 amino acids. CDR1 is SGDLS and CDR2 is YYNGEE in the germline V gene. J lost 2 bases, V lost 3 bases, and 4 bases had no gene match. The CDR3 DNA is TGTGCCAGCAGCGGGGCGGGAGTCAACACCGGGGAGCTGTTTTTT. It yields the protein CASSGAGVNTGELFF.

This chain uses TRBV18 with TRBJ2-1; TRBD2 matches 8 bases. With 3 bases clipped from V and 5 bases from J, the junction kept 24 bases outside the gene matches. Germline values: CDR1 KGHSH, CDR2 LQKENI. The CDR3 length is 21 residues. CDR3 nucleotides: TGTGCCAGCTCACCCAAACAGGTAGCGGGAATAGGTGTAAATTTGGACAATGAGCAGTTCTTC. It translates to CASSPKQVAGIGVNLDNEQFF.

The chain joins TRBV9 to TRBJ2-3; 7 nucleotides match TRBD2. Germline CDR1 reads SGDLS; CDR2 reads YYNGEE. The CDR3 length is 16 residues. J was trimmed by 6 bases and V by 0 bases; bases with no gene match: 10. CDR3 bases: TGTGCCAGCAGCGTAGAGGGTAGCGGGTCGGGTGATACGCAGTATTTT. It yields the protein CASSVEGSGSGDTQYF. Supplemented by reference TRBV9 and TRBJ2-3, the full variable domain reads DSGVTQTPKHLITATGQRVTLRCSPRSGDLSVYWYQQSLDQGLQFLIQYYNGEERAKGNILERFSAQQFPDLHSELNLSSLELGDSALYFCASSVEGSGSGDTQYFGPGTRLTVL.

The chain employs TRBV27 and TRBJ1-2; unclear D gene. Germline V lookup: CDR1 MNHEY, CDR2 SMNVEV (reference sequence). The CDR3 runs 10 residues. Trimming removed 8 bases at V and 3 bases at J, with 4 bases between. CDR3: CASRHYGYTF. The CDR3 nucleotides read TGTGCCAGCCGTCACTATGGCTACACCTTC.

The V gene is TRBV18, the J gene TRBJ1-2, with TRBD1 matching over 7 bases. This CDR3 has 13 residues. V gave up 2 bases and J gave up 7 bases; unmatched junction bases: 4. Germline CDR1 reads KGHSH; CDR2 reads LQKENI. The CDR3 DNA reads TGTGCCAGCTCACCAGGACAGGCCTCTGGCTACACCTTC. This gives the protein CASSPGQASGYTF.

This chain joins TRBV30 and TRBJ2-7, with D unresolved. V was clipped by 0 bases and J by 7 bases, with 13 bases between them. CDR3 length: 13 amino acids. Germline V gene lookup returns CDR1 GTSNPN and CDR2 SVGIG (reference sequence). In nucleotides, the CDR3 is TGTGCCTGGAGTGTACAGATTAGTACGGAGCAGTACTTC. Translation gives CAWSVQISTEQYF.

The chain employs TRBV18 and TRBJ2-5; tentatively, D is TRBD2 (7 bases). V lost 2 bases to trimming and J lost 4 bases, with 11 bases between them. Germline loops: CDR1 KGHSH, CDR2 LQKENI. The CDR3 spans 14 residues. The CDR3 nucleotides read TGTGCCAGCTCACCAGGCGGGGGCGCAGAGACCCAGTACTTC. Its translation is CASSPGGGAETQYF.

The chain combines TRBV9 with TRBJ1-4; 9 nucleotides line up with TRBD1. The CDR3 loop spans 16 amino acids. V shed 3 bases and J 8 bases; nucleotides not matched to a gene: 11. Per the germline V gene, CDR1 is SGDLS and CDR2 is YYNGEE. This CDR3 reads CASSARTGTGNEKLFF. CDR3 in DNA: TGTGCCAGCAGCGCTCGAACCGGGACAGGGAACGAAAAACTGTTTTTT.

This CDR3 is CASSSGTGGNQPQHF. The CDR3, as DNA: TGTGCCAGCAGTTCGGGGACAGGGGGCAATCAGCCCCAGCATTTT. The chain is built from TRBV27 and TRBJ1-5, with 10 bases matching TRBD1. Trimming removed 4 bases from V and 2 bases from J; junction bases left unmatched: 2. Per germline, CDR1 MNHEY and CDR2 SMNVEV (reference sequence). This CDR3 comprises 15 residues.

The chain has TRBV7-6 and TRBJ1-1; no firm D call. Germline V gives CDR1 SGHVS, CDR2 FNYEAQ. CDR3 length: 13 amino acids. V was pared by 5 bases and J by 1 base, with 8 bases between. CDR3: CASSERQNTEAFF. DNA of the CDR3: TGTGCCAGCAGCGAAAGACAGAACACTGAAGCTTTCTTT.

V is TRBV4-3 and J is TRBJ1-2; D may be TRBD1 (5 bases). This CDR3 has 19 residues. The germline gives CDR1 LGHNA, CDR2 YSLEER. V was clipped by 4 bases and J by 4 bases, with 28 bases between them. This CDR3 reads CASSPGLAAATIGAYGYTF. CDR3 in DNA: TGCGCCAGCAGCCCGGGACTAGCGGCAGCCACAATTGGGGCCTATGGCTACACCTTC.